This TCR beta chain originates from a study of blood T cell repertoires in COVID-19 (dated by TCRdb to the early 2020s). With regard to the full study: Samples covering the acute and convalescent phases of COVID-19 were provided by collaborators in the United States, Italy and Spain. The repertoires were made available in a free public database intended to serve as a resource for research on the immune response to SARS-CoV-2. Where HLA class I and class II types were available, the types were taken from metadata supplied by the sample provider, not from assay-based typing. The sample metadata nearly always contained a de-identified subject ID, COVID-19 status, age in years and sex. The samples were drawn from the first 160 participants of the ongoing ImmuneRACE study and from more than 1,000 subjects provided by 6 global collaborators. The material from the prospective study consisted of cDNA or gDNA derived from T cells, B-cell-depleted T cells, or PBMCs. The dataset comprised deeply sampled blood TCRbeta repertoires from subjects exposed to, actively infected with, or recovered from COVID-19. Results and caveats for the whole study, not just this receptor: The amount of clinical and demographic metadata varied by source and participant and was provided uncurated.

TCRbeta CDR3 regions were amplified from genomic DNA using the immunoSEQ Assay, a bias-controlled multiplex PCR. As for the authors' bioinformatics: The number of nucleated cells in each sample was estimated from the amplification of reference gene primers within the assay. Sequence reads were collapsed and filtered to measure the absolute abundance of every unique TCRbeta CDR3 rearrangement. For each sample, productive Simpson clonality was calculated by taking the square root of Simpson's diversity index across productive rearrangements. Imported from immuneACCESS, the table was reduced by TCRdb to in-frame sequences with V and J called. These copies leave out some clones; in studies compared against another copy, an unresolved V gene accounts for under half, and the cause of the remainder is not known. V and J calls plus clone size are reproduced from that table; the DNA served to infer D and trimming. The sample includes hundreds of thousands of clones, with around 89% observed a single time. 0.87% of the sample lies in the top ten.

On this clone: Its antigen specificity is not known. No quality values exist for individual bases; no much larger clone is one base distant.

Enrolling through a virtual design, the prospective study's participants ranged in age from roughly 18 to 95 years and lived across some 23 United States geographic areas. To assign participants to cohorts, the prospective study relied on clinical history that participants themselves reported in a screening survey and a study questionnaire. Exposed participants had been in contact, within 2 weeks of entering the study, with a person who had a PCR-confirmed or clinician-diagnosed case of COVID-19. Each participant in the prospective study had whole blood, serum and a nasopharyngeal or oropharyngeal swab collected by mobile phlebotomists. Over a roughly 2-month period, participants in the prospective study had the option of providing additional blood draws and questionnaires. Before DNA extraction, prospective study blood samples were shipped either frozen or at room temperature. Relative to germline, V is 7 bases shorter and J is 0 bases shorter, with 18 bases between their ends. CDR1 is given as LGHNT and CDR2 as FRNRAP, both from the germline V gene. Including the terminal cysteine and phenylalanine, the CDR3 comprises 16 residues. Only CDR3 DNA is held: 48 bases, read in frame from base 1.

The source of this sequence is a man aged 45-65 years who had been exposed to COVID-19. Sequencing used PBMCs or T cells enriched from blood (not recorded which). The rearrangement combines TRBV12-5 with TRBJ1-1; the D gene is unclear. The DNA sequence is TGTGCTAGTGCCGCGTTCGGAGGGATCATGAACACTGAAGCTTTCTTT. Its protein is CASAAFGGIMNTEAFF.